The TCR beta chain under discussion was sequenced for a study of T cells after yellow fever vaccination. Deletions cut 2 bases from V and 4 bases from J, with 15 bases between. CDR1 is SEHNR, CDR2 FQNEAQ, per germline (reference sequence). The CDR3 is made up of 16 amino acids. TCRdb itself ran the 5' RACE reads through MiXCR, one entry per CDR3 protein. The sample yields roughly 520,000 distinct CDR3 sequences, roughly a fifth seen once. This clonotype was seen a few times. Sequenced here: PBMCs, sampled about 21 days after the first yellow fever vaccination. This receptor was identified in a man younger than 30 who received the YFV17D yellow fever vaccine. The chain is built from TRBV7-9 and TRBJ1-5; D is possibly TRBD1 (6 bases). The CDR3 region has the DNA TGTGCCAGCAGCTTACCTGGGACAACTTGGAATCAGCCCCAGCATTTT. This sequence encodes CASSLPGTTWNQPQHF.